This T cell receptor (beta chain) was found in a study of T cells expressing NK-cell markers (dated by TCRdb to about 2020). In the study overall: Three sorted T-cell subsets (CD3+CD56+NKG2C+, CD3+CD56+NKG2C- and CD3+CD56-NKG2C+) from fewer than 10 donors had their TCR beta-chain repertoires profiled. Among the eight sequenced donors, only one was HCMV-seronegative, while the other seven were HCMV-seropositive. Randomly selected healthy volunteers, three men and five women, were used as the eight sequenced donors. Sequencing of the libraries produced 2 x 150 bp reads on Illumina HiSeq 2000/2500, MiSeq or NextSeq.

Sequencing took place on an Illumina HiSeq 2000. The TCR beta cDNA libraries were made using 5'RACE template switching, a step that added both a universal primer site and unique molecular identifiers. Synthesis of cDNA was primed from the TCR beta constant segment and was followed by two consecutive PCR amplification steps. As for the authors' bioinformatics: MIGEC handled demultiplexing of the reads and grouping by UMI, while MiTCR was used to assemble and quantify clonotypes. To remove erroneous sequences, TCR cDNA sequences were retained only when supported by two or more reads. The tcR package was used for downstream repertoire analysis, with clonotypes matched between fractions based on CDR3 nucleotide sequence plus V segment. VDJmatch was used to annotate antigen specificity against VDJdb, with one amino acid substitution in CDR3 permitted. TCRdb reprocessed the reads; each CDR3 protein sequence makes one entry, and DNA is unavailable. The V and J calls were determined by TCRdb, not by the authors. This sample's records show 440,000 or so distinct CDR3 sequences. Approximately 6.8% of the sample is taken by the ten largest.

The full study reports these points: Whether the expanded NKG2C-expressing T cell clones were specific for HCMV antigens remained unclear. Those dominant clonotypes were again the most abundant among CD3+CD56-NKG2C+ cells in a few donors, at roughly 28.3-65%. In more than five donors, the dominant CD3+CD56+NKG2C+ clonotypes were found to rank among the top 10 CD8+ clonotypes and to make up about 1.0-7.0% of CD8+ T cells.

Including the terminal cysteine and phenylalanine, the CDR3 comprises 15 residues. No coding sequence is recorded. Comments on this clonotype: What antigen it recognizes has not been identified.

A commercial ELISA kit detecting HCMV-specific IgG in serum was used to determine HCMV serostatus. Ficoll density gradient centrifugation was used to isolate peripheral blood mononuclear cells from blood. The sequenced sample was blood T cells: a sorted CD56 or NKG2C T cell subset, CD4+ or CD8+ T cells, or bulk PBMC T cells (not recorded which). This sequence uses TRBV12-3 or TRBV12-4 and TRBJ2-1. The TCR sequence derives from a woman between 18 and 70 years old in good health. The CDR3 amino acid sequence is: CASSFDSSSYNEQFF.